This T cell receptor beta chain came from a study of a mutant IDH1 vaccine in newly diagnosed glioma (dated by TCRdb to the early 2020s). About the full investigation: Patients received eight vaccinations in weeks 1, 3, 5, 7, 11, 15, 19 and 23, corresponding to visits V03 through V10. Vaccination started 4-6 weeks after radiotherapy alone, or was given together with temozolomide cycles in the groups whose treatment included chemotherapy. Before enrollment, most patients had been given radiochemotherapy with temozolomide as standard therapy, while the rest had received either radiotherapy alone or temozolomide alone. Six visits were used for peripheral blood collection: V03 (baseline), V05, V07, V10, V12 and V13. The roughly 33 treated patients were approximately 62% male and 37.5% female, with a mean age of approximately 40 years. Longitudinal TCRB deep sequencing was done for fewer than 30 treated patients, wherever samples were available for exploratory analyses. Broad study findings and their caveats: Immune responses induced by the vaccine were seen in roughly 95% of patients across multiple MHC alleles. PBMC samples for TCRB deep sequencing were selected based on availability. Pseudoprogression appeared unrelated to alterations in the top peripheral T cell clonotypes detected by TCRB sequencing. The authors noted that analyses of patient blood samples could not be reproduced because of sample limitations.

Details on this clone: No cognate antigen has been identified for it. The record has no base qualities; no much larger clone is one base away.

The germline V gene sets CDR1 to SGHRS and CDR2 to YFSETQ. The CDR3 starts with the cysteine, ends with the phenylalanine, and has 15 residues. Here the CDR3 DNA is all that survives: 45 bases in frame from base 1. The junction carries 15 bases between V and J, which are trimmed by 2 bases and 7 bases respectively. The intended sense of this specimen's time point label: week 23, last vaccination. Every vaccine dose consisted of 300 ug of a 20-mer mutant IDH1 peptide in Montanide, administered subcutaneously together with topical imiquimod. Newly diagnosed WHO grade 3 or 4 IDH1-mutant astrocytomas showing loss of nuclear ATRX were present in the donors. The samples were drawn from NOA16, a multicentre, single-arm, open-label phase I trial in Germany that tested a mutant IDH1 peptide vaccine in humans for the first time. Genomic DNA for TCRB sequencing was extracted from EDTA blood using the DNeasy Blood and Tissue Kit.

Libraries came from the immunoSEQ multiplex PCR assay. Rearranged TCR beta chain sequences were amplified with the hsTCRB Kit following the manufacturer's protocol. An Illumina MiSeq was used to sequence the TCRB libraries. The source study handled its data this way. The proprietary platform of the kit vendor was used for demultiplexing, trimming and gene mapping. In TCRdb, the immuneACCESS table is reduced to in-frame sequences with V and J assigned. These tables do not hold every clone; where another copy was compared, an unresolved V gene accounts for under half, and the others remain unexplained. That table gives V, J and clone size, and the DNA gave D and trimming. Present in this sample are roughly 30,000 clones, more than 75% of which were seen just once. The ten top clones hold more than 2.5% of the sample.

This sequence originates from a man aged 35 to 55 with glioma. The sequences come from PBMCs, collected from a glioma patient whose treatment included an IDH1 peptide vaccine. In this chain, TRBV5-1 is recombined with TRBJ2-2, with TRBD2 perhaps the D gene, on 5 matching bases. The DNA reads TGCGCCAGCAGCTTTGTGGGGTCAGGAGGCGGGGAGCTGTTTTTT. It translates as CASSFVGSGGGELFF.